This TCR beta chain originates from a study of cytomegalovirus exposure and HLA in healthy donors. Primers for the PCR totalled 60 Vbeta and 13 Jbeta. Data came from immunoSEQ multiplex PCR; TCRdb stores just in-frame clones and leaves some out. The sample consists of 180,000 or so clones, 82% of them appearing once. Sequencing was done on a sample of PBMCs. This receptor was obtained from a boy aged 2 to 10 in good health and CMV-seronegative.

The CDR3 bases are TGTGCCAGCAGTTTCGGGGGGCGCGAATACGAGCAGTACTTC. Its translation: CASSFGGREYEQYF. The chain joins TRBV6-5 to TRBJ2-7; perhaps TRBD2 as D (7 bases). Trimming shortened V by 4 bases and J by 4 bases, and 14 bases separated the two germline ends. CDR3 length equals 14 residues. CDR1 and CDR2 (germline): MNHEY, SVGAGI.